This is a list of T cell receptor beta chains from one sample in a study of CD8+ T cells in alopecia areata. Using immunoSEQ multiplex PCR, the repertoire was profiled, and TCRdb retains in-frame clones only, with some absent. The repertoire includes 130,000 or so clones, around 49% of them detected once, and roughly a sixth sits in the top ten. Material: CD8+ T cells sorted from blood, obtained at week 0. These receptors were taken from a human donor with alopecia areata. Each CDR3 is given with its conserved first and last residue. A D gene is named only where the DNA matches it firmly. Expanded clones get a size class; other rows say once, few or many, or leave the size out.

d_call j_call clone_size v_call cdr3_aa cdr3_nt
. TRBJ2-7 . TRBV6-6 CASSYPRSLNSYEQYF TGTGCCAGCAGTTACCCAAGGAGCTTGAACTCCTACGAGCAGTACTTC
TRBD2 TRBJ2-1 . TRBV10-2 CASSESSGDYNEQFF TGCGCCAGCAGTGAGTCAAGCGGGGACTACAATGAGCAGTTCTTC
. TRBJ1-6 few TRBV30 CAWSSLGSPLHF TGTGCCTGGAGTAGTTTGGGATCACCCCTCCACTTT
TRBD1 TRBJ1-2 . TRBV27 CASRDSRYYGYTF TGTGCCAGCCGGGACAGTCGGTACTATGGCTACACCTTC
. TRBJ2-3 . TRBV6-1 CASSDWLASTDTQYF TGTGCCAGCAGTGACTGGCTAGCGAGCACAGATACGCAGTATTTT
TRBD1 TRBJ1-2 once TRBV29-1 CSVEGGGRGEDYGYTF TGCAGCGTTGAAGGAGGGGGCAGGGGAGAAGACTATGGCTACACCTTC
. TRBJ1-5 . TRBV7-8 CASSLGGGDDNQPQHF TGTGCCAGCAGCTTAGGGGGTGGGGACGACAATCAGCCCCAGCATTTT
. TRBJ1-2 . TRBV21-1 CASTGWYYGYTF TGTGCCAGCACGGGGTGGTACTATGGCTACACCTTC
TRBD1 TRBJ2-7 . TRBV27 CASSLSSTGWSSYEQYF TGTGCCAGCAGTTTATCATCGACAGGGTGGAGCTCCTACGAGCAGTACTTC
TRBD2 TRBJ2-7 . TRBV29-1 CSVEGGGGIPYEQYF TGCAGCGTTGAAGGGGGCGGGGGGATCCCCTACGAGCAGTACTTC
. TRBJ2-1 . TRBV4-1 CASSQGGRNEQFF TGCGCCAGCAGCCAAGGGGGTAGGAATGAGCAGTTCTTC
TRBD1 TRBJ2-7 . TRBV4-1 CASSQGGQGAYEQYF TGCGCCAGCAGCCAAGGGGGACAGGGGGCTTACGAGCAGTACTTC
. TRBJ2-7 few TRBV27 CASSLRGVGYEQYF TGTGCCAGCAGTCTCCGCGGGGTCGGATACGAGCAGTACTTC
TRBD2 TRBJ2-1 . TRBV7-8 CASSPLAGGQYNEQFF TGTGCCAGCAGCCCACTAGCGGGGGGCCAATACAATGAGCAGTTCTTC
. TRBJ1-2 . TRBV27 CASSSFRQEANYGYTF TGTGCCAGCAGTTCATTCAGACAGGAAGCTAACTATGGCTACACCTTC
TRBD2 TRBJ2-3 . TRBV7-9 CASSLDRGGPDTQYF TGTGCCAGCAGCTTAGACCGGGGGGGCCCAGATACGCAGTATTTT
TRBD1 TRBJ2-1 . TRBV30 CAWSATGTGVLDEQFF TGTGCCTGGAGCGCCACCGGGACAGGGGTATTGGATGAGCAGTTCTTC
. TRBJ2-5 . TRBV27 CASSPDRKETQYF TGTGCCAGCAGTCCCGACAGGAAAGAGACCCAGTACTTC